This passage covers 18 T cell receptor beta chains from one sample sequenced in a study of cytomegalovirus exposure and HLA in healthy donors. With 60 Vbeta and 13 Jbeta primers, the PCR was carried out. Data came from immunoSEQ multiplex PCR; TCRdb stores just in-frame clones and leaves some out. The sample shows 45,000 to 60,000 clones, approximately 73% of them seen only once. The sample consisted of PBMCs. The source of these receptors is a young man in good health and CMV-seronegative.

The chain is built from TRBV7-9 and TRBJ2-1; 7 bases fit TRBD2. CDR1 and CDR2 from the germline V gene are SEHNR and FQNEAQ (reference sequence). V lost 0 bases and J lost 8; bases outside the gene matches: 4. This CDR3 contains 14 residues. CDR3 DNA sequence: TGTGCCAGCAGCTTAGCGGGAGGGCGCGATGAGCAGTTCTTC. Its protein is CASSLAGGRDEQFF.

A remark on this clone: Germline and junction disagree at one end, which may indicate a read error. The chain combines TRBV7-7 with TRBJ1-1; possibly TRBD1 for D (6 bases). CDR1 and CDR2 (germline): SSHAT, FNYEAQ (reference sequence). The CDR3 extends over 16 amino acids. DNA of the CDR3: TGTGCTAGCAGCCCTTTGGGGGCTACCTTGAACACTGAAGCTTTCTTT. Amino acids: CASSPLGATLNTEAFF. The full variable domain, with the rest looked up from reference TRBV7-7 and TRBJ1-1, is GAGVSQSPRYKVTKRGQDVTLRCDPISSHATLYWYQQALGQGPEFLTYFNYEAQPDKSGLPSDRFSAERPEGSISTLTIQRTEQRDSAMYRCASSPLGATLNTEAFFGQGTRLTVV.

V and J are TRBV11-2 and TRBJ2-1; 7 bases are shared with TRBD1. The CDR3 loop spans 15 amino acids. The V segment lost 5 bases and the J segment 12 bases; nucleotides outside the gene matches: 16. Looked up from germline, CDR1 is SGHAT and CDR2 is FQNNGV. As DNA, the CDR3 is TGTGCCAGCAGCGGATTCGTTCACCCAGGGGGATCGCAGTTCTTC. Translating gives CASSGFVHPGGSQFF.

This chain links TRBV23-1 with TRBJ2-3; TRBD1 is a possible D gene (5 bases). TRBV23-1 is reported as an ORF; its role is uncertain. The CDR3 runs to 14 residues. With 0 bases removed from V and 1 base from J, the gap between germline ends came to 5 bases. The CDR3 loop is CASSQSGGTDTQYF. As DNA, the CDR3 is TGCGCCAGCAGTCAATCAGGGGGCACAGATACGCAGTATTTT.

This clone was seen a few times. The chain couples TRBV6-6 to TRBJ2-7; D ambiguous. Trimming shortened V by 10 bases and J by 3 bases, and 13 bases separated the two germline ends. CDR3 length: 12 amino acids. CDR1 and CDR2 from the germline V gene are MNHNY and SVGAGI (reference sequence). The DNA for the CDR3 is TGTGCCACCAGCAATACCTACTACGAGCAGTACTTC. This gives the protein CATSNTYYEQYF.

The chain employs TRBV7-6 and TRBJ1-4, with TRBD1 matching over 7 bases. Germline V CDR1 and CDR2: SGHVS, FNYEAQ. Unmatched junction bases numbered 0, after V lost 0 bases and J lost 8 bases. This CDR3 is built from 13 residues. The CDR3 region is CASSLARGEKLFF. Written as DNA, the CDR3 is TGTGCCAGCAGCTTAGCCAGGGGGGAAAAACTGTTTTTT.

The chain couples TRBV5-4 to TRBJ1-1, with 8 bases that match TRBD1. V gave up 4 bases and J gave up 4 bases; unmatched junction bases: 6. The CDR3 is 14 residues long. Germline V lookup: CDR1 SGHNT, CDR2 YYREEE (reference sequence). CDR3 loop: CASSPGGAGTEAFF. The DNA of the CDR3 is TGTGCCAGCAGCCCAGGGGGCGCGGGCACTGAAGCTTTCTTT. The complete variable domain, with remaining parts taken from reference TRBV5-4 and TRBJ1-1, reads ETGVTQSPTHLIKTRGQQVTLRCSSQSGHNTVSWYQQALGQGPQFIFQYYREEENGRGNFPPRFSGLQFPNYSSELNVNALELDDSALYLCASSPGGAGTEAFFGQGTRLTVV.

The chain uses TRBV5-1 and TRBJ1-1; D is undetermined. V gave up 0 bases and J gave up 2 bases, with 5 bases separating them. Germline-derived CDR1 and CDR2 are SGHRS and YFSETQ. The CDR3 consists of 13 residues. The CDR3 bases are TGCGCCAGCAGCTTGGCTAGAAACACTGAAGCTTTCTTT. As protein: CASSLARNTEAFF.

The chain carries TRBV7-2 and TRBJ2-1, with 7 bases that match TRBD2. Losses at the gene ends were 9 bases for V and 5 bases for J; bases not matched to a gene: 4. Germline V gene lookup returns CDR1 SGHTA and CDR2 FQGNSA. This CDR3 has 12 amino acids. CDR3 residues: CASGGSHNEQFF. CDR3 bases: TGTGCCAGTGGCGGGAGTCACAATGAGCAGTTCTTC.

This clone was observed a single time. This chain joins TRBV10-2 and TRBJ2-7; D is perhaps TRBD1 (6 bases). The CDR3 is 15 residues long. Trimming took off 5 bases at V and 3 bases at J, with 17 bases between the two ends. Germline CDR1 reads WSHSY; CDR2 reads SAAADI. For the CDR3, the DNA is TGCGCCAGCAGTTCCGACAGGAAGGGGGTCTACGAGCAGTACTTC. Residues: CASSSDRKGVYEQYF.

The V gene is TRBV25-1, the J gene TRBJ1-4; possibly TRBD1 for D (5 bases). The length of the CDR3 is 13 residues. Trimming shortened V by 6 bases and J by 8 bases, and 13 bases separated the two germline ends. Germline V CDR1 and CDR2: MGHDK, SYGVNS. For the CDR3, the DNA is TGTGCCAGCAGGGGCAAACAGGACGAAAAACTGTTTTTT. Protein product: CASRGKQDEKLFF.

This chain links TRBV9 with TRBJ2-1; D is undetermined. From germline, CDR1 is SGDLS and CDR2 YYNGEE. This CDR3 region has 16 residues. Trimming took 4 bases from V and 0 from J, leaving 14 bases between them. The CDR3 bases are TGTGCCAGCAGCCCCATCTTTCTGAGCTCCTACAATGAGCAGTTCTTC. This codes for CASSPIFLSSYNEQFF. The full variable domain, its missing parts supplied by reference TRBV9 and TRBJ2-1, is DSGVTQTPKHLITATGQRVTLRCSPRSGDLSVYWYQQSLDQGLQFLIQYYNGEERAKGNILERFSAQQFPDLHSELNLSSLELGDSALYFCASSPIFLSSYNEQFFGPGTRLTVL.

The V gene is TRBV4-1, the J gene TRBJ1-2; a possible D gene is TRBD1 (6 bases). V was trimmed by 2 bases and J by 8 bases, leaving 12 bases between them. This CDR3 has 13 residues. The germline CDR1 and CDR2 sequences are MGHRA and YSYEKL. CDR3 nucleotide sequence: TGCGCCAGCAGCCAACAGGGGCAGGGAGGCTACACCTTC. Protein sequence: CASSQQGQGGYTF.

The chain couples TRBV6-1 to TRBJ1-2, with 10 bases fitting TRBD1. Germline loops: CDR1 MNHNS, CDR2 SASEGT. The CDR3 has 14 amino acids. The V and J ends lost 7 bases and 3 bases, in that order; junction bases with no gene match: 5. Written as DNA, the CDR3 is TGTGCCAGCAATACCGGGACAGGGGACTATGGCTACACCTTC. Its translation is CASNTGTGDYGYTF.

The V call is TRBV25-1, the J call TRBJ1-1; no definite D call. Germline CDR1 and CDR2: MGHDK and SYGVNS. V lost 6 bases and J lost 6, with 14 bases in between. There are 13 residues in the CDR3. In DNA, the CDR3 is TGTGCCAGCAGCGGGAGGGCCGCCGCTGAAGCTTTCTTT. This sequence encodes CASSGRAAAEAFF. The whole variable domain, remainder taken from reference TRBV25-1 and TRBJ1-1, is EADIYQTPRYLVIGTGKKITLECSQTMGHDKMYWYQQDPGMELHLIHYSYGVNSTEKGDLSSESTVSRIRTEHFPLTLESARPSHTSQYLCASSGRAAAEAFFGQGTRLTVV.

This clone was counted a single time. The genes are TRBV7-2 and TRBJ1-1; D may be TRBD1 (6 bases). Germline V gene sequence: CDR1 SGHTA, CDR2 FQGNSA. V shed 5 bases and J shed 7 bases, with 14 bases lying between them. The CDR3 sequence is 13 residues long. CDR3 residues: CASSPRTAREAFF. As DNA, the CDR3 is TGTGCCAGCAGCCCACGGACAGCCCGTGAAGCTTTCTTT.

A single count supports this clone. This sequence joins TRBV7-3 and TRBJ2-1, with 7 bases fitting TRBD1. CDR3 length equals 13 residues. Trimming at V came to 4 bases and at J to 9 bases, leaving 6 bases not matched to a gene. Germline V gene sequence: CDR1 SGHTA, CDR2 FQGTGA. CDR3 loop: CASSSTGSSEQFF. DNA for the CDR3: TGTGCCAGCAGCTCGACAGGGTCGAGTGAGCAGTTCTTC.

The V call is TRBV6-5, the J call TRBJ2-1; 7 bases are shared with TRBD2. The germline gives CDR1 MNHEY, CDR2 SVGAGI. V lost 4 bases and J lost 15; bases outside the gene matches: 12. The CDR3 covers 13 residues. CDR3 coding DNA: TGTGCCAGCAGTTCCGGCCATTGGACTAGACGGTTCTTC. Translation: CASSSGHWTRRFF.